One sample yielded the 2 T cell receptor beta chains listed below, sequenced in a study of regulatory T cells in long-lasting Graves disease. Noted time point: newly diagnosed GD, antithyroid drugs for less than 3 months. PBMC-extracted RNA yielded the TCR library. Both iRepertoire HTBI primers and Arm-PCR of CDR3 regions were used to build the TCR beta libraries. TCRdb itself ran the multiplex PCR reads through MiXCR, one entry per CDR3 protein. This table has about 220,000 distinct CDR3 sequences, around a fifth appearing once. These data also formed part of another study, on T cells in Graves' hyperthyroidism and ophthalmopathy.

Sequencing was performed on peripheral blood mononuclear cells (PBMCs), taken at new diagnosis, from a patient treated with antithyroid drugs. The receptor set was obtained from a woman in her twenties or thirties with Graves disease.

This clonotype has at least ten counts. This chain uses TRBV5-1 with TRBJ2-1, with 12 positions matching TRBD2. The CDR3 consists of 17 residues. V trimming: 2 bases; J trimming: 7 bases; junction bases outside the gene matches: 10. Germline-derived CDR1 and CDR2 are SGHRS and YFSETQ. CDR3 amino acids: CASSFDGGLAGGNEQFF. CDR3 coding DNA: TGCGCCAGCAGCTTCGACGGGGGACTAGCGGGTGGAAATGAGCAGTTCTTC.

In this sample, this clonotype turned up many times. The chain has TRBV7-9 and TRBJ2-5; 13 bases line up with TRBD2. This CDR3 region has 16 residues. The germline V gene has CDR1 SEHNR and CDR2 FQNEAQ (reference sequence). J gave up 1 base and V 4 bases, and 3 bases lay outside the gene matches. The CDR3: CASSYGTSGIQETQYF. As DNA, the CDR3 is TGTGCCAGCAGCTACGGGACTAGCGGGATCCAAGAGACCCAGTACTTC.